A selection of T cell receptor beta chains follows, all from one sample in a study of T cells in Graves' hyperthyroidism and ophthalmopathy. TCRdb re-derived calls from the multiplex PCR reads in MiXCR, one entry per CDR3 protein. Among a few hundred thousand distinct CDR3 sequences listed, around 14% were seen once. Specimen: blood. The source is a woman in her 30s with Graves' hyperthyroidism. The CDR3 runs from the conserved cysteine through the conserved F or W. The D gene is left open where the match is weak. Part of the rows lack a size; the others show once, few, many or a class for expanded clones.

>TRBJ1-2|.|.|TRBV7-2
CASSELLGGGYTF
TGTGCCAGCAGCGAACTCCTGGGTGGCGGCTACACCTTC
>TRBJ1-5|few|.|TRBV2
CASSDGGVRQPQHF
TGTGCCAGCAGTGATGGAGGGGTAAGGCAGCCCCAGCATTTT
>TRBJ1-3|.|.|TRBV6-1
CASGPRDGGRGNTIYF
TGTGCCAGCGGGCCCAGGGACGGTGGGCGAGGAAACACCATATATTTT
>TRBJ1-2|.|.|TRBV27
CASSLSAEGTSNYGYTF
TGTGCCAGCAGTTTATCGGCGGAGGGGACCTCTAACTATGGCTACACCTTC
>TRBJ2-7|few|.|TRBV6-5
CASSYSTPSTYEQYF
TGTGCCAGCAGTTACTCTACCCCCTCAACCTACGAGCAGTACTTC
>TRBJ1-5|many|TRBD1|TRBV7-2
CASSRDRNSNQPQHF
TGTGCCAGCAGTCGGGACAGGAATAGCAATCAGCCCCAGCATTTT
>TRBJ2-7|few|.|TRBV6-2/TRBV6-3
CASSPGSYSYEQYF
TGTGCCAGCAGTCCGGGATCCTACTCCTACGAGCAGTACTTC
>TRBJ1-6|many|.|TRBV30
CAWSVRKGRGSPLHF
TGTGCCTGGAGTGTACGGAAGGGGAGAGGTTCACCCCTCCACTTT
>TRBJ1-5|.|.|TRBV7-6
CASSLGLRQPQHF
TGTGCCAGCAGCTTAGGACTTCGTCAGCCCCAGCATTTT
>TRBJ1-2|many|TRBD1|TRBV12-3/TRBV12-4
CASRPGQGNGYTF
TGTGCCAGCAGACCGGGACAGGGGAACGGCTACACCTTC
>TRBJ2-3|many|TRBD2|TRBV5-1
CASSYLPTSGRTDTQYF
TGCGCCAGCAGCTACCTCCCGACTAGCGGGAGGACAGATACGCAGTATTTT
>TRBJ2-2|few|TRBD1|TRBV28
CASSLTGGAPGELFF
TGTGCCAGCAGTTTAACAGGGGGCGCTCCCGGGGAGCTGTTTTTT
>TRBJ2-7|many|.|TRBV5-1
CASKETYEQYF
TGCGCCAGCAAAGAGACCTACGAGCAGTACTTC
>TRBJ2-7|many|TRBD2|TRBV15
CATSRGRASGMPSLEQYF
TGTGCCACCAGCAGAGGGAGGGCTAGCGGGATGCCAAGCCTGGAGCAGTACTTC
>TRBJ1-1|.|.|TRBV7-9
CASSQPAGGNTEAFF
TGTGCCAGCAGCCAACCCGCAGGAGGGAACACTGAAGCTTTCTTT
>TRBJ2-3|many|.|TRBV5-1
CASSLAGRSSTDTQYF
TGCGCCAGCAGCTTGGCTGGGAGGTCTAGCACAGATACGCAGTATTTT
>TRBJ2-7|few|TRBD2|TRBV10-3
CAISEGGSGSHEQYF
TGTGCCATCAGTGAAGGGGGAAGCGGGAGCCACGAGCAGTACTTC
>TRBJ2-5|many|.|TRBV11-2
CASSYGTLKGGATLRREETQYF
TGTGCCAGCAGCTACGGGACTCTTAAGGGGGGGGCCACTCTTAGAAGAGAAGAGACCCAGTACTTC
>TRBJ2-1|many|TRBD2|TRBV2
CATLLAESYNEQFF
TGTGCCACCTTACTAGCGGAATCCTACAATGAGCAGTTCTTC
>TRBJ2-7|once|TRBD1|TRBV15
CATSRDHRGGYEQYF
TGTGCCACCAGCAGAGATCACAGGGGCGGCTACGAGCAGTACTTC
>TRBJ2-1|few|TRBD2|TRBV4-3
CASSQLTAGAGELNEQFF
TGCGCCAGCAGCCAACTGACAGCGGGAGCGGGGGAACTGAATGAGCAGTTCTTC
>TRBJ2-7|many|.|TRBV6-2/TRBV6-3
CASSYSDITSYEQYF
TGTGCCAGCAGTTACAGTGACATAACCTCCTACGAGCAGTACTTC
>TRBJ1-5|.|.|TRBV27
CASSFSVGQPQHF
TGTGCCAGCAGTTTTTCGGTCGGCCAGCCCCAGCATTTT
>TRBJ2-5|few|.|TRBV7-6
CASSVEGRVIGTQYF
TGTGCCAGCAGCGTGGAGGGCCGGGTTATTGGGACCCAGTACTTC
>TRBJ1-4|.|.|TRBV28
CASSILDEKLFF
TGTGCCAGCAGCATACTGGATGAAAAACTGTTTTTT
>TRBJ1-1|few|.|TRBV5-1
CASSFTTPGTEAFF
TGCGCCAGCAGCTTTACTACTCCGGGCACTGAAGCTTTCTTT
>TRBJ2-7|many|.|TRBV11-2
CASSLGGRLSSYEQYF
TGTGCCAGCAGCTTAGGAGGCAGGCTGAGCTCCTACGAGCAGTACTTC
>TRBJ1-2|many|.|TRBV6-2/TRBV6-3
CASSSAEGLYGYGYTF
TGTGCCAGCAGTTCAGCCGAGGGACTTTATGGCTATGGCTACACCTTC
>TRBJ2-1|many|TRBD2|TRBV6-1
CASTEAGLAGFSPLYNEQFF
TGTGCCAGCACCGAAGCCGGACTAGCGGGATTTTCCCCCCTCTACAATGAGCAGTTCTTC
>TRBJ1-1|few|.|TRBV12-3/TRBV12-4
CASSLFRQNTEALF
TGTGCCAGCAGTTTATTTCGGCAGAACACTGAAGCTCTCTTT
>TRBJ2-1|.|TRBD2|TRBV19
CASSLLAGAIRNEQFF
TGTGCCAGTAGTCTACTAGCGGGAGCGATTAGGAATGAGCAGTTCTTC
>TRBJ1-2|few|.|TRBV5-6
CASSFSANYGYTF
TGTGCCAGCAGCTTTTCCGCCAACTATGGCTACACCTTC
>TRBJ2-3|many|TRBD2|TRBV6-2/TRBV6-3
CASSEGLAGTSTQYF
TGTGCCAGCAGTGAAGGACTAGCGGGTACTAGTACGCAGTATTTT
>TRBJ2-2|many|TRBD2|TRBV27
CASSLWGTSTRNTGELFF
TGTGCCAGCAGTTTATGGGGGACTAGCACCAGGAACACCGGGGAGCTGTTTTTT
>TRBJ2-1|many|TRBD2|TRBV6-2/TRBV6-3
CASRGLAGGRWNEQFF
TGTGCCAGCAGAGGACTAGCGGGAGGTCGGTGGAATGAGCAGTTCTTC
>TRBJ1-1|many|.|TRBV5-1
CASSLAGNTEAFF
TGTGCCAGCAGCTTAGCTGGAAACACTGAAGCTTTCTTT
>TRBJ2-3|.|.|TRBV2
CASSGLLDTQYF
TGTGCCAGCAGCGGACTTTTAGATACGCAGTATTTT
>TRBJ2-1|many|.|TRBV5-5
CASSLVSYNEQFF
TGTGCCAGCAGCTTGGTCTCCTACAATGAGCAGTTCTTC
>TRBJ1-2|.|TRBD1|TRBV6-2/TRBV6-3
CASRPWTGPRQRRGYTF
TGTGCCAGCAGACCCTGGACAGGGCCCCGACAACGACGGGGCTACACCTTC
>TRBJ2-5|.|.|TRBV5-6
CASSPAVFHETQYF
TGTGCCAGCAGCCCGGCGGTTTTTCACGAGACCCAGTACTTC
>TRBJ2-7|many|.|TRBV6-5
CASSYSGVGYYEQYF
TGTGCCAGCAGTTACTCGGGAGTGGGTTACTACGAGCAGTACTTC
>TRBJ2-7|few|.|TRBV20-1
CSASRGGAGEQYF
TGCAGTGCTTCGAGAGGGGGGGCCGGCGAGCAGTACTTC
>TRBJ2-7|many|TRBD2|TRBV11-2
CASSGRTSSYEQYF
TGTGCCAGCAGCGGACGGACTAGCTCCTACGAGCAGTACTTC
>TRBJ2-2|few|.|TRBV11-2
CASSPRSGELDGELFF
TGTGCCAGCAGCCCCCGATCAGGGGAATTGGACGGGGAGCTGTTTTTT
>TRBJ2-1|.|.|TRBV11-2
CASSQFTEYLGEQFF
TGTGCCAGCAGCCAGTTTACGGAATACTTGGGGGAGCAGTTCTTC
>TRBJ1-2|many|.|TRBV12-3/TRBV12-4
CASSTTGYYGYTF
TGTGCCAGCTCAACAACAGGGTATTATGGCTACACCTTC
>TRBJ2-3|many|TRBD2|TRBV3-1
CASSQRLAGGTDTQYF
TGTGCCAGCAGCCAAAGACTAGCGGGGGGCACAGATACGCAGTATTTT
>TRBJ2-7|many|.|TRBV30
CAWRPGTEQYF
TGTGCCTGGAGACCAGGGACGGAGCAGTACTTC
>TRBJ2-1|.|.|TRBV10-3
CAISESPGYNEQFF
TGTGCCATCAGTGAGTCCCCCGGATACAATGAGCAGTTCTTC
>TRBJ2-2|many|.|TRBV27
CASSLYVHTGELFF
TGTGCCAGCAGTTTATATGTGCACACCGGGGAGCTGTTTTTT
>TRBJ2-7|many|.|TRBV29-1
CSVALGGGTYRWIEQYF
TGCAGCGTTGCTCTGGGCGGGGGCACCTACCGATGGATAGAGCAGTACTTC
>TRBJ2-2|few|.|TRBV7-3
CASSPTGAGELFF
TGTGCCAGCAGCCCGACCGGGGCCGGGGAGCTGTTTTTT
>TRBJ2-1|.|.|TRBV19
CASSTAYRAEQFF
TGTGCCAGTAGTACCGCTTACAGGGCTGAGCAGTTCTTC
>TRBJ2-7|few|TRBD2|TRBV4-3
CASSQDVTAGATYEQYF
TGCGCCAGCAGCCAAGATGTAACAGCGGGAGCAACCTACGAGCAGTACTTC
>TRBJ1-2|many|TRBD1|TRBV18
CASSPQQGNYGYTF
TGTGCCAGCTCACCACAACAGGGGAACTATGGCTACACCTTC
>TRBJ2-3|few|.|TRBV9
CASSLRQLASTSTQYF
TGTGCCAGCAGCCTGAGACAGCTGGCTAGCACAAGTACGCAGTATTTT
>TRBJ1-5|many|.|TRBV3-1
CASSQDLGANDQPQHF
TGTGCCAGCAGCCAAGATTTGGGGGCGAACGATCAGCCCCAGCATTTT
>TRBJ2-2|many|.|TRBV10-2
CASSEWGGELFF
TGCGCCAGCAGTGAGTGGGGCGGGGAGCTGTTTTTT
>TRBJ2-3|many|TRBD2|TRBV20-1
CSASGTSGTRLSTDTQYF
TGCAGTGCTAGCGGGACTAGCGGAACGAGGCTTTCCACAGATACGCAGTATTTT